This T cell receptor beta chain comes out of a study of blood T cells in healthy people across ages. This clonotype has only one observation. Its antigen is unknown. Study results and limitations: With donor CMV status unknown, expanded clonotype changes were possibly confounded.

Together with a sample-barcoded 5' primer, a J-beta primer mix was included in a second PCR lasting roughly 6 to 12 cycles. Each CDR3 protein gets one entry after TCRdb re-called the 5' RACE reads with MiXCR. This table has roughly 680,000 distinct CDR3 sequences, 45% to 60% appearing once. The authors isolated at least 7 million PBMCs per sample. The sequence came from a woman older than 75 in good health. The sample was blood.

CDR3 loop: CASSLPSGGSSPLHF. CDR3 bases: TGTGCCAGCAGTTTACCGTCCGGGGGCAGTTCACCCCTCCACTTT. This chain connects TRBV28 to TRBJ1-6, with a tentative D call TRBD1 (6 bases). Trimming left V 2 bases short and J 9 bases short, with 14 bases between. Germline CDR1 reads MDHEN; CDR2 reads SYDVKM. The CDR3 runs to 15 residues.